The clone carrying this T cell receptor beta chain turned up a few times. The data originate from a study of blood T cell repertoires in COVID-19. Study context: The United States, Italy and Spain provided the acute and convalescent COVID-19 samples.

V was pared by 3 bases and J by 2 bases, with 6 bases of the junction left unmatched. This CDR3 region has 16 residues. Germline CDR1 is ENHRY and CDR2 is SYGVKD. As processed by the authors: The authors estimated nucleated cell counts from reference gene primer amplification. Using immunoSEQ multiplex PCR, the repertoire was profiled, and TCRdb retains in-frame clones only, with some absent. The DNA was the basis for D and trimming; V, J and clone size are from that table. The data contain 110,000 or so clones, around 84% of them seen just once; the ten biggest clones take up 15%. The clonotype comes from a woman over 75 with acute or convalescent COVID-19. Sequencing input: peripheral blood. The gene calls are TRBV10-3 and TRBJ2-3; 9 bases match TRBD1. CDR3 DNA sequence: TGTGCCATCAGTGAACCCGGGACAGGGAACACAGATACGCAGTATTTT. Protein product: CAISEPGTGNTDTQYF.